A single sample is the source of the 18 T cell receptor beta chains below, sequenced in a study of blood T cells in healthy people across ages. Primed by a sample-barcoded 5' primer and a J-beta primer mix, a second PCR proceeded for 7 to 11 cycles. In TCRdb, the 5' RACE reads were re-called with MiXCR into one record per CDR3 protein. The sample gives approximately 800,000 distinct CDR3 sequences, around 50% of which show up once; more than 25% is in the top ten. Sequenced input: blood. These receptor sequences come from a man between 40 and 49 years old in good health.

This chain uses TRBV29-1 with TRBJ2-4; 9 bases are shared with TRBD1. The CDR3 consists of 12 residues. Germline CDR1 reads SQVTM; CDR2 reads ANQGSEA. Trimming cost V 7 bases and J 4 bases; bases outside gene matches: 2. CDR3 sequence: CSAGTGKNIQYF. CDR3 coding DNA: TGCAGCGCGGGGACAGGGAAAAACATTCAGTACTTC.

The chain combines TRBV29-1 with TRBJ2-7; possibly TRBD1 for D (6 bases). V shed 5 bases and J shed 0 bases, with 14 bases lying between them. This CDR3 has 14 amino acids. CDR1 is SQVTM and CDR2 is ANQGSEA in the germline V gene. CDR3 nucleotides: TGCAGCGTTAGTGGAACAGGGTCCTCCTACGAGCAGTACTTC. This encodes CSVSGTGSSYEQYF.

The chain combines TRBV3-1 with TRBJ2-2, with D unclear. Germline lookup yields CDR1 LGHDT and CDR2 YNNKEL (reference sequence). This CDR3 region has 13 residues. Between the trimmed V and J ends, which lost 3 bases and 2 bases, there was a span of 4 bases. The CDR3 nucleotides are TGTGCCAGCAGCCACGGAAACACCGGGGAGCTGTTTTTT. This sequence encodes CASSHGNTGELFF.

The sample holds a few counts of this clonotype. The chain uses TRBV9 and TRBJ2-3; 9 nucleotides match TRBD2. The V and J ends lost 4 bases and 1 base, in that order; junction bases with no gene match: 4. The V gene's germline CDR1 is SGDLS and CDR2 YYNGEE. This CDR3 comprises 15 residues. CDR3 loop: CASSTPSGGTDTQYF. Here the CDR3 DNA reads TGTGCCAGCAGCACACCTAGCGGGGGCACAGATACGCAGTATTTT. Based on the CDR3 plus reference TRBV9 and TRBJ2-3, the full variable domain is DSGVTQTPKHLITATGQRVTLRCSPRSGDLSVYWYQQSLDQGLQFLIQYYNGEERAKGNILERFSAQQFPDLHSELNLSSLELGDSALYFCASSTPSGGTDTQYFGPGTRLTVL.

This clonotype was detected ten times or more. The V call is TRBV12-3 or TRBV12-4, the J call TRBJ2-5; maybe TRBD1 (6 bases). Trimming cost V 3 bases and J 1 base, with 9 bases left between them. This CDR3 is built from 14 residues. The CDR3 DNA sequence: TGTGCCAGCAGTTTGGGACACCTCCAAGAGACCCAGTACTTC. This gives the protein CASSLGHLQETQYF.

This clonotype appeared once. V usage is TRBV5-5 and J usage is TRBJ2-3, with D perhaps TRBD1 or TRBD2 (5 bases each). V shed 4 bases and J shed 2 bases, with 14 bases lying between them. This CDR3 spans 15 amino acids. Germline lookup yields CDR1 SGHKS and CDR2 YYEKEE (reference sequence). The CDR3: CASSKGRIDTDTQYF. The CDR3 DNA is TGTGCCAGCAGCAAGGGACGGATAGACACAGATACGCAGTATTTT.

This clonotype was counted between two and nine times. The chain has TRBV7-2 and TRBJ2-5; no clear D. Germline V gene sequence: CDR1 SGHTA, CDR2 FQGNSA. Trimming removed 1 base at V and 5 bases at J, with 14 bases between. The CDR3 runs to 15 residues. CDR3 sequence: CASSLDPASWETQYF. CDR3 nucleotide sequence: TGTGCCAGCAGCTTAGACCCGGCGAGTTGGGAGACCCAGTACTTC.

V and J are TRBV28 and TRBJ2-3; D unclear. Trimming stripped 7 bases from V and 6 bases from J, with 11 bases between. Germline loops: CDR1 MDHEN, CDR2 SYDVKM. The CDR3 covers 12 residues. CDR3 sequence (DNA): TGTGCCAGCAACCTAGTCCCCGATACGCAGTATTTT. Its translation is CASNLVPDTQYF.

This chain joins TRBV7-2 and TRBJ2-5; no reliable D call. This CDR3 has 12 residues. The germline V gene encodes CDR1 SGHTA and CDR2 FQGNSA. Trimming pared 4 bases from V and 5 bases from J, leaving 8 bases between. The CDR3 spells CASSSDSETQYF. The CDR3 DNA follows: TGTGCCAGCAGCTCCGACTCGGAGACCCAGTACTTC.

The chain carries TRBV7-7 and TRBJ2-2, with D possibly being TRBD1 or TRBD2 (5 bases each). The CDR3 consists of 15 residues. Looked up from germline, CDR1 is SSHAT and CDR2 is FNYEAQ (reference sequence). V was cut by 4 bases and J by 4 bases, with 13 bases left in between. The CDR3 sequence is CASSSSGTTTGELFF. The CDR3 region has the DNA TGTGCCAGCAGCTCCTCCGGGACCACCACCGGGGAGCTGTTTTTT.

The V and J genes are TRBV28 and TRBJ2-7; TRBD2 agrees at 9 bases. Germline lookup yields CDR1 MDHEN and CDR2 SYDVKM. Unmatched junction bases numbered 6, after V lost 3 bases and J lost 3 bases. The CDR3 contains 15 residues. The CDR3 protein is CASSFEATSGYEQYF. For the CDR3, the DNA is TGTGCCAGCAGTTTTGAGGCGACTAGCGGCTACGAGCAGTACTTC.

Only a few counts were recorded for this clonotype. The chain uses TRBV29-1 and TRBJ2-3, with D perhaps TRBD1 or TRBD2 (7 bases each). CDR1 is SQVTM and CDR2 is ANQGSEA in the germline V gene. Between the trimmed V and J ends, which lost 8 bases and 2 bases, there was a span of 17 bases. The length of the CDR3 is 14 residues. CDR3 nucleotides: TGCAGCCTCCCGCGGGGGACAGACACAGATACGCAGTATTTT. Translation gives CSLPRGTDTDTQYF.

This clonotype has a count of ten or more. The rearrangement joins TRBV9 to TRBJ2-7, with TRBD1 as a possible D gene (5 bases). Germline loops: CDR1 SGDLS, CDR2 YYNGEE. The CDR3 extends over 15 amino acids. Trimming took off 2 bases at V and 4 bases at J, with 16 bases between the two ends. Here the CDR3 reads CASSVQGSSGYEQYF. The CDR3 coding sequence is TGTGCCAGCAGCGTCCAGGGAAGTTCTGGGTACGAGCAGTACTTC. Combining the CDR3 with reference TRBV9 and TRBJ2-7 gives the whole variable domain DSGVTQTPKHLITATGQRVTLRCSPRSGDLSVYWYQQSLDQGLQFLIQYYNGEERAKGNILERFSAQQFPDLHSELNLSSLELGDSALYFCASSVQGSSGYEQYFGPGTRLTVT.

This clonotype was observed a few times. The rearrangement joins TRBV5-6 to TRBJ2-1; D is tentatively TRBD1 or TRBD2 (6 bases each). Germline values: CDR1 SGHDT, CDR2 YYEEEE. CDR3 size: 17 residues. V shed 0 bases and J shed 5 bases, with 18 bases lying between them. The CDR3 loop is CASSLATSGALHNEQFF. In nucleotides, the CDR3 is TGTGCCAGCAGCTTGGCGACTTCGGGGGCCCTCCACAATGAGCAGTTCTTC.

This clonotype was observed a handful of times. The CDR3 protein is CASSTGTLSSYEQYF. The CDR3 nucleotides read TGCGCCAGCAGCACCGGGACACTAAGCTCCTACGAGCAGTACTTC. V usage is TRBV5-1 and J usage is TRBJ2-7; weak D call: TRBD1 (6 bases). CDR1 and CDR2 (germline): SGHRS, YFSETQ. V was trimmed by 4 bases and J by 0 bases, leaving 14 bases between them. CDR3 length equals 15 residues.

The chain links TRBV5-4 to TRBJ2-3; TRBD2 matches at 10 bases. CDR3 length: 15 amino acids. V shed 2 bases and J 3 bases; nucleotides not matched to a gene: 3. The V gene's germline CDR1 is SGHNT and CDR2 YYREEE (reference sequence). CDR3 protein: CASSFGLAETDTQYF. CDR3 in DNA: TGTGCCAGCAGCTTCGGACTAGCGGAGACAGATACGCAGTATTTT.

The chain is built from TRBV14 and TRBJ2-3; D may be TRBD2 (6 bases). V dropped 1 base and J dropped 5 bases, with 10 bases sitting between them. This CDR3 has 14 amino acids. Per the germline V gene, CDR1 is SGHDN and CDR2 is FVKESK. CDR3 sequence (DNA): TGTGCCAGCAGCCAAGCGGGAGTCTTAGATACGCAGTATTTT. Its translation: CASSQAGVLDTQYF. The variable domain in full, with the rest retrieved from reference TRBV14 and TRBJ2-3, is EAGVTQFPSHSVIEKGQTVTLRCDPISGHDNLYWYRRVMGKEIKFLLHFVKESKQDESGMPNNRFLAERTGGTYSTLKVQPAELEDSGVYFCASSQAGVLDTQYFGPGTRLTVL.

J is TRBJ2-7 and V is TRBV7-2; the match to TRBD1 covers 7 bases. The CDR3 totals 15 residues. Germline CDR1 SGHTA, CDR2 FQGNSA. Trimming at V came to 1 base and at J to 2 bases, leaving 5 bases not matched to a gene. The CDR3 is CASSLVGDSTYEQYF. Here the CDR3 DNA reads TGTGCCAGCAGCTTAGTCGGGGACAGTACCTACGAGCAGTACTTC.